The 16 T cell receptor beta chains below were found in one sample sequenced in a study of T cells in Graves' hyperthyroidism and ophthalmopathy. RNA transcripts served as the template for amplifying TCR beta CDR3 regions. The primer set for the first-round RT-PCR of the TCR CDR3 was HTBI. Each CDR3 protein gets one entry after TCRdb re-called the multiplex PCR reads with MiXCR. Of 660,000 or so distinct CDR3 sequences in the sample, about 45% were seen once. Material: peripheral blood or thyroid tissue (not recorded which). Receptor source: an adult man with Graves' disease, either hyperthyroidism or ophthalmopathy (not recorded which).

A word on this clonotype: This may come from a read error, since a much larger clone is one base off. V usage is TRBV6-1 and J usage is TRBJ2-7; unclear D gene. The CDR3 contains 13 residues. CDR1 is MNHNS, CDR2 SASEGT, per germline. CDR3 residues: CATSEPSHYEQYF. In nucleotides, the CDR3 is TGTGCCACCAGTGAGCCTTCACACTACGAGCAGTACTTC.

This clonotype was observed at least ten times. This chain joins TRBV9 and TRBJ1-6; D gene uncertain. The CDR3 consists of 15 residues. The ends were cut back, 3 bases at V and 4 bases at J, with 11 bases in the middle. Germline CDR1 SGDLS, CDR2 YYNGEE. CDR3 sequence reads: CASSAGGLYNSPLHF. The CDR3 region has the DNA TGTGCCAGCAGCGCTGGAGGACTGTATAATTCACCCCTCCACTTT. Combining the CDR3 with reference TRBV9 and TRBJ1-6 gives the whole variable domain DSGVTQTPKHLITATGQRVTLRCSPRSGDLSVYWYQQSLDQGLQFLIQYYNGEERAKGNILERFSAQQFPDLHSELNLSSLELGDSALYFCASSAGGLYNSPLHFGNGTRLTVT.

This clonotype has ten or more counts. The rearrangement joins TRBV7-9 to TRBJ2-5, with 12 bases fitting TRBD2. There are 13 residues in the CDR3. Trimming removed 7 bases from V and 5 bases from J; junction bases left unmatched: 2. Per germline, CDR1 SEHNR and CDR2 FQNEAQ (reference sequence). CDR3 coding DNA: TGTGCCAGCACTCTAGCGGGGGGGGAGACCCAGTACTTC. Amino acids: CASTLAGGETQYF. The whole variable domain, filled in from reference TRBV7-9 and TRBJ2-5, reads DTGVSQNPRHKITKRGQNVTFRCDPISEHNRLYWYRQTLGQGPEFLTYFQNEAQLEKSRLLSDRFSAERPKGSFSTLEIQRTEQGDSAMYLCASTLAGGETQYFGPGTRLLVL.

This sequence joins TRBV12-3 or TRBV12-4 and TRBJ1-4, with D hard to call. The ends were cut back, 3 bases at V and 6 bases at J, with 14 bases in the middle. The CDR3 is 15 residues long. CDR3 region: CASSFAHLSDEKLFF. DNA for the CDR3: TGTGCCAGCAGTTTTGCCCACTTATCGGATGAAAAACTGTTTTTT.

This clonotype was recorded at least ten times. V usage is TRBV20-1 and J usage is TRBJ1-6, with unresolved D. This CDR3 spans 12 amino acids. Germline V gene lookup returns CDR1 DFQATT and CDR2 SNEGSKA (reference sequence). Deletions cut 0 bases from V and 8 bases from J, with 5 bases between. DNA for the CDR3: TGCAGTGCTAGAGATGGGGATTCACCCCTCCACTTT. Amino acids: CSARDGDSPLHF.

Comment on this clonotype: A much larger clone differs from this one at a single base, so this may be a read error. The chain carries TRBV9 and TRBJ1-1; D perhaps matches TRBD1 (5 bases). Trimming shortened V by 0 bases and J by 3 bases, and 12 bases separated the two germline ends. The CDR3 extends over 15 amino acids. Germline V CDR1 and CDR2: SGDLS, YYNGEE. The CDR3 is CASSVGAAQDTEAFF. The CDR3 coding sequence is TGTGCCAGCAGCGTAGGGGCAGCACAGGACACTGAAGCTTTCTTT.

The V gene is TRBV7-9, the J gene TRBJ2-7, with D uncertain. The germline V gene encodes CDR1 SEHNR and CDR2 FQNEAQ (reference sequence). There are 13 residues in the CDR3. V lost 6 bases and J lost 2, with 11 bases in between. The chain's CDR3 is CASSARDPYEQYF. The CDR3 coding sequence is TGTGCCAGCAGTGCTAGAGATCCCTACGAGCAGTACTTC.

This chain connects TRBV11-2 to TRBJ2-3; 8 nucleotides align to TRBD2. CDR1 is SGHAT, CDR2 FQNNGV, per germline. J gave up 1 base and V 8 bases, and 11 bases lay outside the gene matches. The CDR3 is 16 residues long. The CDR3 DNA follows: TGTGCCAGCGCTGGGGGCGGGAGGCGACGCACAGATACGCAGTATTTT. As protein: CASAGGGRRRTDTQYF.

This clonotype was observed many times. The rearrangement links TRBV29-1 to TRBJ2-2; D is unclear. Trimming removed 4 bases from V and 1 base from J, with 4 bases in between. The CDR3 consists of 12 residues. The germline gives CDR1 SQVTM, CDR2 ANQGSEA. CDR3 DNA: TGCAGCGTTGCAGGGAACACCGGGGAGCTGTTTTTT. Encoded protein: CSVAGNTGELFF.

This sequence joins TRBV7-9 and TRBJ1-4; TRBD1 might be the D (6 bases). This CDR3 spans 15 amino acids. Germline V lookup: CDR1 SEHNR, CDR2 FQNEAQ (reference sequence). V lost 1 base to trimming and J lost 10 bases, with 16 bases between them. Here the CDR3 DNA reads TGTGCCAGCAGCTTAGTAGTCGGGGACATAGGAAAACTGTTTTTT. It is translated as CASSLVVGDIGKLFF. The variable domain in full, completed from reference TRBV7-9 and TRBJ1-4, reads DTGVSQNPRHKITKRGQNVTFRCDPISEHNRLYWYRQTLGQGPEFLTYFQNEAQLEKSRLLSDRFSAERPKGSFSTLEIQRTEQGDSAMYLCASSLVVGDIGKLFFGSGTQLSVL.

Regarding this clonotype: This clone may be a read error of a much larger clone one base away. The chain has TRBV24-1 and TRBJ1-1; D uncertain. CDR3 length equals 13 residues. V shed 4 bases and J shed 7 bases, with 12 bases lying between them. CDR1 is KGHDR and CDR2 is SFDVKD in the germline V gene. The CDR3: CATSDINADEAFF. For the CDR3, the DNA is TGTGCCACCAGTGACATTAATGCGGATGAAGCTTTCTTT.

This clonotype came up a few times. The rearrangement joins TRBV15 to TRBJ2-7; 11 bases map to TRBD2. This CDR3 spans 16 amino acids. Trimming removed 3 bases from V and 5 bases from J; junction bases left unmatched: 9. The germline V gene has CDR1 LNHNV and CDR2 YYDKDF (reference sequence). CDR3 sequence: CATSRGFTSGRNEQYF. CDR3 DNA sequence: TGTGCCACCAGCAGGGGTTTTACTAGCGGGAGAAACGAGCAGTACTTC.

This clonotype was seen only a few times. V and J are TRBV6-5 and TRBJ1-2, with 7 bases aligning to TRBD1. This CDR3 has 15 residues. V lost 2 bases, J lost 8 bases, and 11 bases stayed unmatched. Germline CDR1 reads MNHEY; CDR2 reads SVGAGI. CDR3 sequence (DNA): TGTGCCAGCAGTTACGGGACAGAGGAGGGGACGGGCTACACCTTC. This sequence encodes CASSYGTEEGTGYTF.

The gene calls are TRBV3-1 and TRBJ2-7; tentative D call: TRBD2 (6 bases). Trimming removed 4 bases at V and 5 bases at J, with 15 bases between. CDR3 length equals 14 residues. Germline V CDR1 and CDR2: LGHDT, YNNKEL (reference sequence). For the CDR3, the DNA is TGTGCCAGCAGCCCGACTAGTATCGGAGACGAGCAGTACTTC. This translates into CASSPTSIGDEQYF.

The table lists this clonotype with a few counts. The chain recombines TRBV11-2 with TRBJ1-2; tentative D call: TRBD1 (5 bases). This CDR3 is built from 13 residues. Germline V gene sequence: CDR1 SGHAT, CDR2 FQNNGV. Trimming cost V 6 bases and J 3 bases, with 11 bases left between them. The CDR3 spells CASSHGGYYGYTF. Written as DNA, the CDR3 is TGTGCCAGCAGTCATGGGGGGTACTATGGCTACACCTTC.

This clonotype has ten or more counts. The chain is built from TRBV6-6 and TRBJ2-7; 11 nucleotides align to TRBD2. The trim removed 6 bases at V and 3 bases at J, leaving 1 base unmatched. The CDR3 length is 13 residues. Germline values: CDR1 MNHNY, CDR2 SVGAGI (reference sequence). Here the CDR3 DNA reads TGTGCCAGCAGAGGGACTAGCGGCTACGAGCAGTACTTC. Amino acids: CASRGTSGYEQYF.